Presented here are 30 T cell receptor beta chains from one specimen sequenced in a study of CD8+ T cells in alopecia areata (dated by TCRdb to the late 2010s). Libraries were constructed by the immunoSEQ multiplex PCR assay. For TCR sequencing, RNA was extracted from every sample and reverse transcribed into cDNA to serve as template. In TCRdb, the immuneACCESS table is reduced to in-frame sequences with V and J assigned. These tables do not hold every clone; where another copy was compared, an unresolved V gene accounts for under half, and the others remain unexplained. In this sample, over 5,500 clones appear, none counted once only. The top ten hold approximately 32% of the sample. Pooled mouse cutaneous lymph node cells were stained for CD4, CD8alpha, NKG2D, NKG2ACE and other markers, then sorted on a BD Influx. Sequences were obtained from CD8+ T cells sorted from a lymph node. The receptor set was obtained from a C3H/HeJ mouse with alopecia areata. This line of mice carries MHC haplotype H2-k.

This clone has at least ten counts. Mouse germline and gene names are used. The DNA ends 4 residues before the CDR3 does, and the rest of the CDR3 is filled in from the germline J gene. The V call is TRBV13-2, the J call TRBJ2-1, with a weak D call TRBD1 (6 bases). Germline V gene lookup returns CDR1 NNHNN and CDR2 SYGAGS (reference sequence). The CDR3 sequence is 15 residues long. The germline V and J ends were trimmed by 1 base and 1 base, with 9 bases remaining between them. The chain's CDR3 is CASGDRDRNYAEQFF. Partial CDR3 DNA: TGTGCCAGCGGTGATCGTGACAGGAACTATGCT.

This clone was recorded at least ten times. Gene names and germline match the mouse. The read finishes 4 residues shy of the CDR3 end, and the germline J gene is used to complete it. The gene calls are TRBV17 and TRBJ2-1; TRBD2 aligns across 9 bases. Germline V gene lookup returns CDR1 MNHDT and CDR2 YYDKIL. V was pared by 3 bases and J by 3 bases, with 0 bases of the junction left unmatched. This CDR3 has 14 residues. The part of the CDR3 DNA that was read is TGTGCTAGCAGTAGGGACTGGGGCTATGCT. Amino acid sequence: CASSRDWGYA. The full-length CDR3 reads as CASSRDWGYAEQFF.

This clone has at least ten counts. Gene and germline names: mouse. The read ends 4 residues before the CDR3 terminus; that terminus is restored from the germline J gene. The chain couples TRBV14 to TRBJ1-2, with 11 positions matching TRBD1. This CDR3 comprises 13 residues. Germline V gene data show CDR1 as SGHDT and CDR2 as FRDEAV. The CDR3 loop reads CASSPGTGGDYTF. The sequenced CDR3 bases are TGTGCCAGCAGCCCCGGGACAGGGGGC.

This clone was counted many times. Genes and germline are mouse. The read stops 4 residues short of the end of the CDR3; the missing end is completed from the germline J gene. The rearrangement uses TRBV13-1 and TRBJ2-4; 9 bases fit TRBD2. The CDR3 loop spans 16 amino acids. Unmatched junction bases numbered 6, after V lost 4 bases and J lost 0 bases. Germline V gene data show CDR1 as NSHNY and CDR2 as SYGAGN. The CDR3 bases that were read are TGTGCCAGCAGTCCCCGACTGGGGGCTAGTCAAAAC. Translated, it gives CASSPRLGASQN. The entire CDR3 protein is CASSPRLGASQNTLYF.

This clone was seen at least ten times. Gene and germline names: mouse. The CDR3 bases that were read are TGTGCCTGGAGTCCCACAGGGATGGGCACCGGG. Translation gives CAWSPTGMGTG. The whole CDR3 region reads CAWSPTGMGTGQLYF. This sequence joins TRBV31 and TRBJ2-2, with D maybe TRBD1 (6 bases). Read coverage stops 4 residues before the CDR3 terminus; the germline J gene supplies the remainder. The CDR3 is 15 amino acids. Germline loops: CDR1 GKSSPN, CDR2 SITVG. The germline V and J ends were trimmed by 1 base and 4 bases, with 13 bases remaining between them.

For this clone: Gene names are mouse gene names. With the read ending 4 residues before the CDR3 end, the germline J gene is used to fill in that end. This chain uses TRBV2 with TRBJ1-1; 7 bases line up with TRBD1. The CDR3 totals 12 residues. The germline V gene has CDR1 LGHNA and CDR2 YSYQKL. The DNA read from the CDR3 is TGTGCCAGCAGCCGCCGGGACAGA. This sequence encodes CASSRRDR. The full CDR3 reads CASSRRDREVFF.

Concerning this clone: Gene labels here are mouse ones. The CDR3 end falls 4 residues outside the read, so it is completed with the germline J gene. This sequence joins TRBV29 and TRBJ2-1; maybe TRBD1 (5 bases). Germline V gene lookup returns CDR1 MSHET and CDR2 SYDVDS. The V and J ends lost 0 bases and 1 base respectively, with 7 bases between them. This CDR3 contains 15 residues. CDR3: CASSLSTGNYAEQFF. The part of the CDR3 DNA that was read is TGTGCTAGCAGTTTATCTACAGGAAACTATGCT.

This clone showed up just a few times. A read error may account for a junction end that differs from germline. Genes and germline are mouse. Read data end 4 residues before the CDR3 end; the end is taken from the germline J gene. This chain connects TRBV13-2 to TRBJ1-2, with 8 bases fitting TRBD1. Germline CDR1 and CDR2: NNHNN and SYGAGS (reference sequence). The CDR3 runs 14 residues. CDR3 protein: CASSDDRGNSDYTF. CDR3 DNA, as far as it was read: TGTGCCAGCAGTGATGACAGGGGAAACTCC.

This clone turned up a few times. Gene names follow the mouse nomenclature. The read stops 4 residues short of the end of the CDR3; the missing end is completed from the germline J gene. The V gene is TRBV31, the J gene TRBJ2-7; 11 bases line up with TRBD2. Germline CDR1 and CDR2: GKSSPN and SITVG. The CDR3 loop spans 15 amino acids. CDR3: CAWSLKGDWGYEQYF. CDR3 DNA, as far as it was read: TGTGCCTGGAGTCTAAAGGGGGACTGGGGGTAT.

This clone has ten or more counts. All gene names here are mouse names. The CDR3 here is CASGDTGIGTGQLYF. The CDR3 DNA, read in part, is TGTGCCAGCGGTGATACAGGGATTGGCACCGGG. This chain uses TRBV13-2 with TRBJ2-2; D may be TRBD1 (6 bases). The sequence runs out 4 residues before the end of the CDR3; the remainder is reconstructed from the germline J gene. Trimming took 1 base from V and 4 from J, leaving 11 bases between them. CDR1 and CDR2 from the germline V gene are NNHNN and SYGAGS (reference sequence). The CDR3 runs to 15 residues.

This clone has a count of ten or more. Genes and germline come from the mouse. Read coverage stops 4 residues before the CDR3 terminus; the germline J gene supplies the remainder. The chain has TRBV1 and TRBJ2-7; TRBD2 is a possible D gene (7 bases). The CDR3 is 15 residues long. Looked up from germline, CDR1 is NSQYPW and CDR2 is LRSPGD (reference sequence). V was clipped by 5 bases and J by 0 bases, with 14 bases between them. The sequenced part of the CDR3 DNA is TGCACCTGCAGTACCCGTAGGGGGGGCTCCTAT. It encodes CTCSTRRGGSY. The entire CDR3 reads CTCSTRRGGSYEQYF.

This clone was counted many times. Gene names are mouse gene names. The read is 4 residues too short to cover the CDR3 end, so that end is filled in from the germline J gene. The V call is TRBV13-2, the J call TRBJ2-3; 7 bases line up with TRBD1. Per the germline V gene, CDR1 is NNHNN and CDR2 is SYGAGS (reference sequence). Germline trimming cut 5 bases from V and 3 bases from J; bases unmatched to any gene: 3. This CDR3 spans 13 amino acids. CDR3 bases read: TGTGCCAGCGGGCAGGACAGGGCAGAA. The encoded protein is CASGQDRAE. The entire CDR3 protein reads CASGQDRAETLYF.

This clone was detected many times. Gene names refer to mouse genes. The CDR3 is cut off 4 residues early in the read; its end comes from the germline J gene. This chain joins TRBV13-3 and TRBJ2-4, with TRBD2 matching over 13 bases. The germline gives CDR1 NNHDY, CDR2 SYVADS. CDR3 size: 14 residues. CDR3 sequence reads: CASSRDWGGNTLYF. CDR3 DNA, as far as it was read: TGTGCCAGCAGTAGGGACTGGGGGGGTAAC.

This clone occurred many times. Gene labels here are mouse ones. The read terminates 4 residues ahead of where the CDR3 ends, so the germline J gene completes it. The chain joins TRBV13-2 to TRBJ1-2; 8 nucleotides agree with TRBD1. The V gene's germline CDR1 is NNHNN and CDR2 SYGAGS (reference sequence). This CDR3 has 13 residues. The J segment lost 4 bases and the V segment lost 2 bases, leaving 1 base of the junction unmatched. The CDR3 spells CASGEDRASDYTF. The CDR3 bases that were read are TGTGCCAGCGGTGAGGACAGGGCCTCC.

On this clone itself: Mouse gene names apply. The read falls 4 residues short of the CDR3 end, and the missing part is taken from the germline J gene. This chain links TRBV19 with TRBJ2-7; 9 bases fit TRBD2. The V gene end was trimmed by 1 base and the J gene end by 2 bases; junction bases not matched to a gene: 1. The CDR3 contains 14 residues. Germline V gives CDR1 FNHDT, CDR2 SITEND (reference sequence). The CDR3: CASSILGGTYEQYF. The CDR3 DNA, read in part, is TGTGCCAGCAGTATACTGGGGGGGACCTAT.

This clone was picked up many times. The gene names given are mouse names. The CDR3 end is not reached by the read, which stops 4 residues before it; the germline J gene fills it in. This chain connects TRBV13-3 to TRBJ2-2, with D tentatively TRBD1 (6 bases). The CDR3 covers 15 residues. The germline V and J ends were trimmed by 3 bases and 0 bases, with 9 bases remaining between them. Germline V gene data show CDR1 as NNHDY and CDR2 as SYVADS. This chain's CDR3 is CASSGGTTNTGQLYF. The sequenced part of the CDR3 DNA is TGTGCCAGCAGTGGAGGGACAACAAACACCGGG.

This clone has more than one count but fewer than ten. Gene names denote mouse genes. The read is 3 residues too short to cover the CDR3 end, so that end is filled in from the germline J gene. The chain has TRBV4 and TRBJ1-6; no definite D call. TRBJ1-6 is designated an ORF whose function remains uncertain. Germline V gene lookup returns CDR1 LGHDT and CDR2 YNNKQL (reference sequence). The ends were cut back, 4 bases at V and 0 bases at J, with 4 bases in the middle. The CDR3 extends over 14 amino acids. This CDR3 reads CASSSNSYNSPLYF. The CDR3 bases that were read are TGTGCCAGCAGCTCAAATTCCTATAATTCGCCC.

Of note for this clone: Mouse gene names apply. CDR3 DNA (partial): TGTGCCAGCAGTCTACTGGGGGGGCGCGATGCT. Translating gives CASSLLGGRDA. The whole CDR3 protein is CASSLLGGRDAEQFF. V is TRBV13-3 and J is TRBJ2-1; TRBD2 aligns across 11 bases. The CDR3 end falls 4 residues outside the read, so it is completed with the germline J gene. The germline gives CDR1 NNHDY, CDR2 SYVADS. V lost 4 bases to trimming and J lost 5 bases; unmatched junction nucleotides: 5. The CDR3 runs 15 residues.

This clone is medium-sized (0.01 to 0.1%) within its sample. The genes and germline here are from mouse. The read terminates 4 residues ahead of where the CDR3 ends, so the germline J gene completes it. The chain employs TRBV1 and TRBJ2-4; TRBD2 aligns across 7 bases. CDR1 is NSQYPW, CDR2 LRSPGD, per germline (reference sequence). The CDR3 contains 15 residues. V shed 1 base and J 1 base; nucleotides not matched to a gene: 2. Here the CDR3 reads CTCSAALGGQNTLYF. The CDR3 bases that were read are TGCACCTGCAGTGCAGCCCTGGGGGGTCAAAAC.

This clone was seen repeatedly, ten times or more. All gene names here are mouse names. Incomplete CDR3 DNA: TGTGCCAGCTCTCTCGGGGGGGGCTAT. This codes for CASSLGGGY. The whole CDR3 region reads CASSLGGGYEQYF. This sequence joins TRBV12-2 and TRBJ2-7, with 7 bases that match TRBD2. The read is 4 residues too short to cover the CDR3 end, so that end is filled in from the germline J gene. CDR1 and CDR2 from the germline V gene are SGHLS and HYDKME. The V gene end was trimmed by 0 bases and the J gene end by 3 bases; junction bases not matched to a gene: 1. The CDR3 runs 13 residues.

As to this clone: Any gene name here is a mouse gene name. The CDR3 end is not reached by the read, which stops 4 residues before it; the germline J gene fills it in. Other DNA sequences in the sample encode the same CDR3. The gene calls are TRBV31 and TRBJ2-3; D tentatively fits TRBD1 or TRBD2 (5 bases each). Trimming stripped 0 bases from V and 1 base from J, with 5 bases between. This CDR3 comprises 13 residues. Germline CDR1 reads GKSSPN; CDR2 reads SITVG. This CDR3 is CAWSLGGAETLYF. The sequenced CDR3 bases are TGTGCCTGGAGTCTGGGGGGTGCAGAA.

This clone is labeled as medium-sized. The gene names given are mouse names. CDR3 loop: CASSDTNSDYTF. Partial CDR3 DNA: TGTGCCAGCAGTGACACAAACTCC. The chain joins TRBV15 to TRBJ1-2; D is ambiguous. The sequenced fragment ends 4 residues before the CDR3 boundary, so the rest is inferred from the germline J gene. This CDR3 has 12 residues. CDR1 is SGHND, CDR2 FRSKSL, per germline. Deletions cut 5 bases from V and 0 bases from J, with 4 bases between.

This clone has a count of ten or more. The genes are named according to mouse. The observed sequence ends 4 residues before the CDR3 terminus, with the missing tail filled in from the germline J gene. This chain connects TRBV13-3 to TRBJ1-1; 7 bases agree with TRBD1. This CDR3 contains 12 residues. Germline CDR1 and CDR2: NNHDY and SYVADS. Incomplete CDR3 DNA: TGTGCCAGCAGTGGCAGACAGGGA. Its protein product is CASSGRQG. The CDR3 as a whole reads CASSGRQGEVFF.

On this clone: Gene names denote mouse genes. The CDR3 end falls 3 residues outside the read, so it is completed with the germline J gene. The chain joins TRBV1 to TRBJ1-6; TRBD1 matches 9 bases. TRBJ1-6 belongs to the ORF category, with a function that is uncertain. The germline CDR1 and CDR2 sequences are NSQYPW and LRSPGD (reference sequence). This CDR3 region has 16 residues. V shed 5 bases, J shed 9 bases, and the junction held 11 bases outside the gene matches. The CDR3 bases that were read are TGCACCTGCAGTTCACCCTACAGGGGGCGGAGTTCGCCC. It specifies CTCSSPYRGRSSP. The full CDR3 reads CTCSSPYRGRSSPLYF.

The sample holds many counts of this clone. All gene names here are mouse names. The DNA read from the CDR3 is TGTGCCAGCGGTGAACAGGGGCTGGATGCT. This encodes CASGEQGLDA. In full, the CDR3 reads CASGEQGLDAEQFF. The V and J genes are TRBV13-2 and TRBJ2-1; 7 bases line up with TRBD1. The DNA ends 4 residues before the CDR3 does, and the rest of the CDR3 is filled in from the germline J gene. CDR3 length: 14 amino acids. V was clipped by 2 bases and J by 5 bases; unmatched bases: 4. Germline V gene data show CDR1 as NNHNN and CDR2 as SYGAGS (reference sequence).

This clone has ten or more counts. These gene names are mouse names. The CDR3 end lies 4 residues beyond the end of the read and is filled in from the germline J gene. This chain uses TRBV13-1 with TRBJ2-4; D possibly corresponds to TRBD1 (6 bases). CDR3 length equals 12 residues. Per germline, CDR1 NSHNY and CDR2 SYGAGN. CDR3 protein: CASRQGWNTLYF. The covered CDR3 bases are TGTGCCAGCAGGCAGGGGTGGAAC.

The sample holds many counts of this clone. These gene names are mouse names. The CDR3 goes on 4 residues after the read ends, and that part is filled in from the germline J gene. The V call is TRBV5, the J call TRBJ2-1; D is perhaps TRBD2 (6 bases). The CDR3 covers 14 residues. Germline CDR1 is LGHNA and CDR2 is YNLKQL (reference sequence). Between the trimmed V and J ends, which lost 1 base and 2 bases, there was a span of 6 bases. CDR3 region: CASSQAGDYAEQFF. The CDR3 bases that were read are TGTGCCAGCAGCCAAGCTGGGGACTATGCT.

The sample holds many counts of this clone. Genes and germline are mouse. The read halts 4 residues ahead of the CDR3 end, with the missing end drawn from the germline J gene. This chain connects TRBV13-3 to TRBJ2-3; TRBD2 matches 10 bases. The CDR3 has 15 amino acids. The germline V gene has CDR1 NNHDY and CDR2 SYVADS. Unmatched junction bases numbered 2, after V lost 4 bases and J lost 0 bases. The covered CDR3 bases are TGTGCCAGCAGTATGGACTGGGGGAGTGCAGAA. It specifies CASSMDWGSAE. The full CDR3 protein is CASSMDWGSAETLYF.

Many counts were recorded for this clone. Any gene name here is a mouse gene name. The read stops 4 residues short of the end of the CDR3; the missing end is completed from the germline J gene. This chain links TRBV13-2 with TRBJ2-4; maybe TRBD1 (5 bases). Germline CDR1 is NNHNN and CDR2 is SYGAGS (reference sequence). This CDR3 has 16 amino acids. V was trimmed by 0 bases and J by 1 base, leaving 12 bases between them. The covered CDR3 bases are TGTGCCAGCGGTGATGCAGCCAGGGAGGGTCAAAAC. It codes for CASGDAAREGQN. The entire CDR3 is CASGDAAREGQNTLYF.

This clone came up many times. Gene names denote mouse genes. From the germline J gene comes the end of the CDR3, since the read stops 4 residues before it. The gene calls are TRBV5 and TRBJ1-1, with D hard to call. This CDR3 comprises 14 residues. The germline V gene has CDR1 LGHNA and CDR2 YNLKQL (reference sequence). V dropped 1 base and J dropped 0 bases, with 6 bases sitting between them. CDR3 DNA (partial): TGTGCCAGCAGCCAAGTCACAGCAAACACA. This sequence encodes CASSQVTANT. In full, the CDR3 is CASSQVTANTEVFF.